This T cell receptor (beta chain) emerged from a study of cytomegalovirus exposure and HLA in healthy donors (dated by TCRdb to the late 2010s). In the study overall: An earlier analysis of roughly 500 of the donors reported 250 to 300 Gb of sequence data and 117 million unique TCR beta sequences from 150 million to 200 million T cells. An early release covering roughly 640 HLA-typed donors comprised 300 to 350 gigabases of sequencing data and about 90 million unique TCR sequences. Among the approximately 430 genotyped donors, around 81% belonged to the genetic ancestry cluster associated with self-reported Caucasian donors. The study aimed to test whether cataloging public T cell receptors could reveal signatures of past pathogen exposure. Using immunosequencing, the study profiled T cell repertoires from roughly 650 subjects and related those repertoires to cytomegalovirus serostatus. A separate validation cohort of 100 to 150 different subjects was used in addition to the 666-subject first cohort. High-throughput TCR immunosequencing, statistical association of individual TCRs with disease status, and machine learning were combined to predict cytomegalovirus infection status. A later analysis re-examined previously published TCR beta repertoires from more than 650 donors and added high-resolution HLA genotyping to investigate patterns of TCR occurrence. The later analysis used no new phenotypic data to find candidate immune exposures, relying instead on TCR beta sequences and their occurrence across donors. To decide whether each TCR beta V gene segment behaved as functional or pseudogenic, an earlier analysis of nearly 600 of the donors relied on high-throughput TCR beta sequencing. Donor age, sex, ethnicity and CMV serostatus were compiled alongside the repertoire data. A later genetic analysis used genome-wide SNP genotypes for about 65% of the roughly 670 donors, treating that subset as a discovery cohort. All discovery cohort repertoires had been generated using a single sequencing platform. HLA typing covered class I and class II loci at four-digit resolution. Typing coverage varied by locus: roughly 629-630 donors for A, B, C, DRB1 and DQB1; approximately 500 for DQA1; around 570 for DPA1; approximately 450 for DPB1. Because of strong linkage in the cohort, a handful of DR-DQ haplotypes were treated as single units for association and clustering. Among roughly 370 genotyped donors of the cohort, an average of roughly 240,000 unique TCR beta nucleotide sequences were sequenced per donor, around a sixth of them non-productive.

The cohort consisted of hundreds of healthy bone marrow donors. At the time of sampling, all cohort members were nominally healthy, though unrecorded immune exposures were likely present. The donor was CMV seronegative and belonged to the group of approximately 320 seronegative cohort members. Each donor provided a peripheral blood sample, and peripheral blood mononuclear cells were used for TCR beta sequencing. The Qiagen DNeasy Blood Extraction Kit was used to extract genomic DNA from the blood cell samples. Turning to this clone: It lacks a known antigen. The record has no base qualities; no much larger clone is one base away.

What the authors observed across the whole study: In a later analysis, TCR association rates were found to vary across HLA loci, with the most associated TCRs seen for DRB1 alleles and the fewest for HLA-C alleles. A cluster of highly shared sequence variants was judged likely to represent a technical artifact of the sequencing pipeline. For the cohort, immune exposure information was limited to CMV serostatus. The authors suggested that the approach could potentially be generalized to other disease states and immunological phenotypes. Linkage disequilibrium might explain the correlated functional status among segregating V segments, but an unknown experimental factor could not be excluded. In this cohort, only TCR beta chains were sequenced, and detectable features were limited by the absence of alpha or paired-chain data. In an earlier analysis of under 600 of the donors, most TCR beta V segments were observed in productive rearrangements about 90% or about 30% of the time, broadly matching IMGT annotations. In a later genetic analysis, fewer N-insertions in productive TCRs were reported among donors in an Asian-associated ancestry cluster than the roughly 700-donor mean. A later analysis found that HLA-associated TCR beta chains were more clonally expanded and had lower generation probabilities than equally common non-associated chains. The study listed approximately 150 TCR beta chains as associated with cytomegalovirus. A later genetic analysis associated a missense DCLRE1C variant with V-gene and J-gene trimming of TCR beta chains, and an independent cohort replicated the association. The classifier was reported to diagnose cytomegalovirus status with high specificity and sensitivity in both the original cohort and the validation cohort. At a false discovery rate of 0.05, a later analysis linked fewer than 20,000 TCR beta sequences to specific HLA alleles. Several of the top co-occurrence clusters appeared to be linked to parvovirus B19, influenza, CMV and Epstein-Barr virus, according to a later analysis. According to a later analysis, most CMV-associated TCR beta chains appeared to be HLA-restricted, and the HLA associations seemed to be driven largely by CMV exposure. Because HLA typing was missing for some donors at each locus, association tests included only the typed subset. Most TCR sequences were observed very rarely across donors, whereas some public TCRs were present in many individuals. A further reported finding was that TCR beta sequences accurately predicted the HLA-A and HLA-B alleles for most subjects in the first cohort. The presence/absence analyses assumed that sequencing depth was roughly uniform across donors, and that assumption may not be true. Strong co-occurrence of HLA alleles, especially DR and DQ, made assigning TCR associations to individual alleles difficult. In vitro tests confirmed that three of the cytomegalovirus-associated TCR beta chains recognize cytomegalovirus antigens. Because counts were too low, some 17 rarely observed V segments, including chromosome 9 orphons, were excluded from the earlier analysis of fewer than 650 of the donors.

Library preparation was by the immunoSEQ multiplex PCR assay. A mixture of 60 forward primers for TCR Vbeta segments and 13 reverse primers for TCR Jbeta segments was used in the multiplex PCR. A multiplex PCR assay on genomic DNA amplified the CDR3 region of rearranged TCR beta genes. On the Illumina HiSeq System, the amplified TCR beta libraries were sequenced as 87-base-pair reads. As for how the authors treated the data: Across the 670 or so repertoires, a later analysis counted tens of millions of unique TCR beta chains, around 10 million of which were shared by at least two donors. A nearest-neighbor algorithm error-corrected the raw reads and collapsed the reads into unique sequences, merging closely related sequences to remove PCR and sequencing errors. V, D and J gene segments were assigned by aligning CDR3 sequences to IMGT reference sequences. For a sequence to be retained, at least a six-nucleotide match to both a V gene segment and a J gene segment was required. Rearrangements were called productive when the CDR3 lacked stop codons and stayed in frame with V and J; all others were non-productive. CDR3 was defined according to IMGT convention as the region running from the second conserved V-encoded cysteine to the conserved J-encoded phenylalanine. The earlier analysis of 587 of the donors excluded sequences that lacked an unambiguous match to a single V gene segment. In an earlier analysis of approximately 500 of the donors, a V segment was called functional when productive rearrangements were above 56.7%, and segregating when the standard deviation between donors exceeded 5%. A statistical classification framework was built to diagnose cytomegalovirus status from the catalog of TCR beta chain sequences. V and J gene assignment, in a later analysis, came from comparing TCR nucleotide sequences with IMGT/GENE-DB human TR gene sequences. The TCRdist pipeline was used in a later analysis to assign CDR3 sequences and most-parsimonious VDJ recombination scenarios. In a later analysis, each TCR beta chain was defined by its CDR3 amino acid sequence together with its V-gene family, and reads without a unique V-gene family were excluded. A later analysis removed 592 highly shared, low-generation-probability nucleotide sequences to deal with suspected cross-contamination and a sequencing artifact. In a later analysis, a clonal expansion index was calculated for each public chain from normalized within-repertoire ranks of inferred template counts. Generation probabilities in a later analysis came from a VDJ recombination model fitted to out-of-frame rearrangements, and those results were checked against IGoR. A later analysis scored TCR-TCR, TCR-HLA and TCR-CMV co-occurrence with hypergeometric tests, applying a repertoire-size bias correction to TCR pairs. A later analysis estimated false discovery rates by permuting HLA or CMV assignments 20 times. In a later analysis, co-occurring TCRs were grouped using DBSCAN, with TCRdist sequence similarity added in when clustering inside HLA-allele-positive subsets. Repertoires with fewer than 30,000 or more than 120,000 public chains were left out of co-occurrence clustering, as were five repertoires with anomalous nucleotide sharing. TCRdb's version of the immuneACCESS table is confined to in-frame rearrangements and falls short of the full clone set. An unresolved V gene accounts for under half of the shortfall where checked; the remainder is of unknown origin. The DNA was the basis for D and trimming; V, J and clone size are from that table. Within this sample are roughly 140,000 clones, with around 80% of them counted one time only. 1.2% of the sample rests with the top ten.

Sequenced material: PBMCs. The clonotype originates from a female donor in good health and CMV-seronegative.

DNA sequence: TGTGCCAGCAGCTTGGGCGACAGGGGGGTTACGGCGGGAGAGACCCAGTACTTC. Its protein is CASSLGDRGVTAGETQYF. The chain couples TRBV5-4 to TRBJ2-5; 9 central nucleotides agree with TRBD1. CDR1 and CDR2, per the germline V gene (reference sequence), are SGHNT and YYREEE. Inclusive of the bounding cysteine and phenylalanine, the CDR3 is 18 residues long. The entry retains the CDR3 DNA only, 54 bases that are in frame from base 1. Trimmed from V: 0 bases; trimmed from J: 4 bases; junction bases lacking a gene match: 13.